A single sample gave rise to the 26 T cell receptor beta chains below, sequenced in a study of T cells after yellow fever vaccination. TCRdb ran MiXCR on the 5' RACE reads and lists one entry per CDR3 protein. The sample gives about 430,000 distinct CDR3 sequences, around 19% of which show up once; roughly a sixth is in the top ten. Specimen: PBMCs, collected before the yellow fever booster vaccination. These TCRs come from a man aged 18 to 30 who received the YFV17D yellow fever vaccine.

The sample holds a few counts of this clonotype. The chain has TRBV10-3 and TRBJ2-7; perhaps TRBD2 as D (7 bases). The CDR3 length is 16 residues. The germline V and J ends were trimmed by 0 bases and 4 bases, with 16 bases remaining between them. Looked up from germline, CDR1 is ENHRY and CDR2 is SYGVKD. The CDR3 spells CAISESTGGRVYEQYF. In DNA, the CDR3 is TGTGCCATCAGTGAGTCTACGGGGGGCAGAGTATACGAGCAGTACTTC.

This rearrangement joins TRBV19 to TRBJ2-5; D is possibly TRBD1 (6 bases). Looked up from germline, CDR1 is LNHDA and CDR2 is SQIVND (reference sequence). V lost 8 bases and J 4 bases, leaving 20 bases between the germline ends. The CDR3 spans 15 residues. CDR3 sequence reads: CASGDIYTRRETQYF. Here the CDR3 DNA reads TGTGCCAGTGGGGACATCTATACTCGGCGAGAGACCCAGTACTTC.

This clonotype has at least ten counts. The V gene is TRBV20-1, the J gene TRBJ1-2; D unresolved. CDR1 and CDR2 (germline): DFQATT, SNEGSKA (reference sequence). The CDR3 covers 9 residues. The ends were cut back, 4 bases at V and 3 bases at J, with 0 bases in the middle. The CDR3 sequence is CSANYGYTF. Written as DNA, the CDR3 is TGCAGTGCTAACTATGGCTACACCTTC.

This clonotype was counted a few times. The chain combines TRBV4-1 with TRBJ2-3; D gene uncertain. The CDR3 spans 14 residues. Germline CDR1 and CDR2: MGHRA and YSYEKL. V gave up 2 bases and J gave up 4 bases, with 10 bases separating them. CDR3 sequence: CASSQPTRADTQYF. The CDR3 DNA reads TGCGCCAGCAGCCAACCAACCCGGGCAGATACGCAGTATTTT.

This clonotype was found a few times. The chain links TRBV20-1 to TRBJ1-5; 8 bases fit TRBD1. The CDR3 has 13 amino acids. The germline V gene encodes CDR1 DFQATT and CDR2 SNEGSKA (reference sequence). V was clipped by 0 bases and J by 11 bases; unmatched bases: 6. Here the CDR3 DNA reads TGCAGTGCTAGAGATGACAGGGGTCAAGCCCAGCATTTT. This gives the protein CSARDDRGQAQHF.

The chain employs TRBV24-1 and TRBJ2-5; 7 nucleotides agree with TRBD1. This CDR3 contains 14 residues. V lost 7 bases and J lost 5; bases outside the gene matches: 9. Germline V gives CDR1 KGHDR, CDR2 SFDVKD. The CDR3 spells CATSSTGSEETQYF. CDR3 bases: TGTGCCACCAGCTCGACAGGGTCGGAGGAGACCCAGTACTTC.

The chain recombines TRBV6-2 or TRBV6-3 with TRBJ1-2; no reliable D call. The CDR3 extends over 12 amino acids. V was trimmed by 2 bases and J by 4 bases, leaving 5 bases between them. From germline, CDR1 is MNHEY and CDR2 SVGEGT. Here the CDR3 reads CASSYRAYGYTF. DNA for the CDR3: TGTGCCAGCAGTTACCGGGCCTATGGCTACACCTTC.

This clonotype has a single count. The chain uses TRBV5-1 and TRBJ2-3, with 7 positions matching TRBD2. J gave up 6 bases and V 2 bases, and 12 bases lay outside the gene matches. The CDR3 totals 16 residues. Per germline, CDR1 SGHRS and CDR2 YFSETQ. The CDR3 coding sequence is TGCGCCAGCAGCTTAGGACTAGTAACCGAGACGGATACGCAGTATTTT. Encoded protein: CASSLGLVTETDTQYF.

The V gene is TRBV6-4, the J gene TRBJ1-5; weak D call: TRBD1 (5 bases). The germline V gene encodes CDR1 MRHNA and CDR2 SNTAGT. Trimming stripped 5 bases from V and 4 bases from J, with 9 bases between. This CDR3 is 13 amino acids long. CDR3 DNA: TGTGCCAGCAGTCCGACAGAAAATCAGCCCCAGCATTTT. This encodes CASSPTENQPQHF.

This clonotype was observed a few times. The chain uses TRBV20-1 and TRBJ2-1, with TRBD1 identical over 7 bases. Germline values: CDR1 DFQATT, CDR2 SNEGSKA (reference sequence). The V segment lost 2 bases and the J segment 1 base; nucleotides outside the gene matches: 5. The CDR3 is 15 amino acids. CDR3 nucleotide sequence: TGCAGTGCTAGACCACTGGGACAGTCCTACAATGAGCAGTTCTTC. Its translation: CSARPLGQSYNEQFF.

V is TRBV6-2 or TRBV6-3 and J is TRBJ2-3; TRBD2 matches 12 bases. CDR1 MNHEY and CDR2 SVGEGT come from the germline V gene. The trim removed 8 bases at V and 4 bases at J, leaving 4 bases unmatched. The CDR3 spans 14 residues. Written as DNA, the CDR3 is TGTGCCAGCTGGACTAGCGGGGAGGCAGATACGCAGTATTTT. Translated: CASWTSGEADTQYF.

V gene TRBV5-4 combines with J gene TRBJ2-1, with 10 bases identical to TRBD1. The trim removed 4 bases at V and 9 bases at J, leaving 4 bases unmatched. CDR1 is SGHNT, CDR2 YYREEE, per germline (reference sequence). CDR3 length: 13 amino acids. The CDR3 DNA follows: TGTGCCAGCAGCCCGGGACAGGGGTTTGAGCAGTTCTTC. As protein: CASSPGQGFEQFF.

This clonotype was observed a handful of times. This rearrangement joins TRBV10-3 to TRBJ1-1, with D tentatively TRBD1 (5 bases). With 2 bases removed from V and 4 bases from J, the gap between germline ends came to 8 bases. This CDR3 region has 13 residues. Germline CDR1 reads ENHRY; CDR2 reads SYGVKD. This chain's CDR3 is CAISEGGITEAFF. DNA for the CDR3: TGTGCCATCAGTGAGGGGGGGATCACTGAAGCTTTCTTT.

The chain carries TRBV7-2 and TRBJ2-7; D perhaps matches TRBD1 (5 bases). Germline lookup yields CDR1 SGHTA and CDR2 FQGNSA. The germline V and J ends were trimmed by 4 bases and 5 bases, with 9 bases remaining between them. This CDR3 region has 12 residues. CDR3 region: CASSSRAHEQYF. CDR3 sequence (DNA): TGTGCCAGCAGCTCCAGGGCCCACGAGCAGTACTTC.

In its sample, this clonotype was seen a few times. The CDR3 region has the DNA TGTGCCAGTAGTGACCCCCGGGACAGCTCACCCCTCCACTTT. It specifies CASSDPRDSSPLHF. The chain links TRBV19 to TRBJ1-6; 7 bases align to TRBD1. This CDR3 is 14 amino acids long. CDR1 LNHDA and CDR2 SQIVND come from the germline V gene (reference sequence). The trim removed 5 bases at V and 10 bases at J, leaving 8 bases unmatched.

V gene TRBV6-6 combines with J gene TRBJ2-7; no clear D gene. The germline V gene encodes CDR1 MNHNY and CDR2 SVGAGI (reference sequence). This CDR3 has 14 residues. Deletions cut 7 bases from V and 6 bases from J, with 19 bases between. Written as DNA, the CDR3 is TGTGCCAGCACCCGGCGGTTGGGCCTTCTCGAGCAGTACTTC. It specifies CASTRRLGLLEQYF.

The chain couples TRBV7-6 to TRBJ2-1; 9 nucleotides agree with TRBD2. Germline V lookup: CDR1 SGHVS, CDR2 FNYEAQ. CDR3 length equals 15 residues. J lost 7 bases, V lost 5 bases, and 9 bases had no gene match. The CDR3, as DNA: TGTGCCAGCAGCCAAGCGGGGGGAACCATAAATGAGCAGTTCTTC. Translated: CASSQAGGTINEQFF.

This clonotype was detected a few times. This rearrangement joins TRBV4-3 to TRBJ2-7, with D uncertain. Trimming shortened V by 3 bases and J by 1 base, and 10 bases separated the two germline ends. The CDR3 covers 14 residues. Germline CDR1 is LGHNA and CDR2 is YSLEER. The CDR3 reads CASSHEPGSYEQYF. CDR3 DNA: TGCGCCAGCAGCCATGAGCCCGGTTCCTACGAGCAGTACTTC.

This clonotype was counted between two and nine times. The V and J genes are TRBV7-2 and TRBJ2-1; D unresolved. The V end lost 1 base, the J end lost 0 bases, and 7 bases lay between the germline ends. Germline assignment: CDR1 SGHTA and CDR2 FQGNSA. The CDR3 has 15 residues. The CDR3 here is CASSLVGDSYNEQFF. CDR3 in DNA: TGTGCCAGCAGCTTAGTTGGGGACTCCTACAATGAGCAGTTCTTC.

The chain uses TRBV4-1 and TRBJ2-3; D not resolved. The CDR3 has 19 residues. Germline CDR1 is MGHRA and CDR2 is YSYEKL. Deletions cut 0 bases from V and 2 bases from J, with 21 bases between. This chain's CDR3 is CASSQDDGDSITPTDTQYF. In DNA form, the CDR3 reads TGCGCCAGCAGCCAAGATGACGGAGACTCGATCACCCCCACAGATACGCAGTATTTT.

The chain is built from TRBV12-3 or TRBV12-4 and TRBJ2-7; 11 nucleotides align to TRBD1. This CDR3 contains 14 residues. The V gene end was trimmed by 5 bases and the J gene end by 6 bases; junction bases not matched to a gene: 6. CDR3 sequence (DNA): TGTGCCAGCAGTCTCGGGACAGGGGGAGGCGAGCAGTACTTC. It encodes CASSLGTGGGEQYF.

V gene TRBV29-1 combines with J gene TRBJ2-1; D gene uncertain. CDR1 and CDR2 from the germline V gene are SQVTM and ANQGSEA. The CDR3 is made up of 14 amino acids. V was clipped by 7 bases and J by 6 bases, with 19 bases between them. CDR3 in DNA: TGCAGCGACCGCAGGTCCCCAGGAATCAATGAGCAGTTCTTC. It yields the protein CSDRRSPGINEQFF.

At least ten counts were recorded for this clonotype. The chain links TRBV5-5 to TRBJ1-1; D is perhaps TRBD1 (5 bases). The V gene's germline CDR1 is SGHKS and CDR2 YYEKEE (reference sequence). CDR3 length: 14 amino acids. V lost 5 bases, J lost 11 bases, and 22 bases lay in between. CDR3 in amino acids: CASRSIRGGVRAFF. CDR3 sequence (DNA): TGTGCCAGCAGGTCGATTAGGGGAGGAGTACGCGCTTTCTTT.

V is TRBV12-3 or TRBV12-4 and J is TRBJ2-5; D is undetermined. The CDR3 has 15 amino acids. The V end lost 1 base, the J end lost 6 bases, and 15 bases lay between the germline ends. The CDR3 is CASSLGLTEDQTQYF. Here the CDR3 DNA reads TGTGCCAGCAGTTTAGGTTTGACCGAAGATCAGACCCAGTACTTC.

This clonotype was picked up a small number of times. This rearrangement joins TRBV5-1 to TRBJ1-1, with D unresolved. The CDR3 has 14 amino acids. Germline assignment: CDR1 SGHRS and CDR2 YFSETQ. Trimming removed 0 bases at V and 2 bases at J, with 8 bases between. The CDR3 DNA follows: TGCGCCAGCAGCTTGGCCAGCACTAACACTGAAGCTTTCTTT. Protein: CASSLASTNTEAFF. The whole variable domain, filled in from reference TRBV5-1 and TRBJ1-1, reads KAGVTQTPRYLIKTRGQQVTLSCSPISGHRSVSWYQQTPGQGLQFLFEYFSETQRNKGNFPGRFSGRQFSNSRSEMNVSTLELGDSALYLCASSLASTNTEAFFGQGTRLTVV.

The J gene is TRBJ2-3, the V gene TRBV4-2; D uncertain. The V gene lost 4 bases and the J gene lost 4 bases, with 12 bases spanning the gap. Germline values: CDR1 LGHNA, CDR2 YNFKEQ. This CDR3 spans 14 amino acids. CDR3: CASSRRTSPDTQYF. The DNA of the CDR3 is TGTGCCAGCAGCCGACGGACGAGTCCAGATACGCAGTATTTT.